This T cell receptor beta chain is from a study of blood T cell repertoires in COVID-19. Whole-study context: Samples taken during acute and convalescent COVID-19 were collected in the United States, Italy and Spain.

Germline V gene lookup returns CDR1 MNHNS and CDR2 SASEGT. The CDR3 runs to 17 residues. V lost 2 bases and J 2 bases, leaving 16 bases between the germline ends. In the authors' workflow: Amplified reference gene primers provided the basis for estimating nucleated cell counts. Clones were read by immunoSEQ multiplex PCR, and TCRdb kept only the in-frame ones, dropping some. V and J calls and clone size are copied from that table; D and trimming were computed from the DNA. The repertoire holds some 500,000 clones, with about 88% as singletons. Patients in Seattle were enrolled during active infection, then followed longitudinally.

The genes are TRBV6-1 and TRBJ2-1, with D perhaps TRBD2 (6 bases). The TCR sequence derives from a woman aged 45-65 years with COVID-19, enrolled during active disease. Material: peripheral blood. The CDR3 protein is CASSERGWRDAYNEQFF. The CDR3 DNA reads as TGTGCCAGCAGTGAACGGGGCTGGAGGGACGCCTACAATGAGCAGTTCTTC.